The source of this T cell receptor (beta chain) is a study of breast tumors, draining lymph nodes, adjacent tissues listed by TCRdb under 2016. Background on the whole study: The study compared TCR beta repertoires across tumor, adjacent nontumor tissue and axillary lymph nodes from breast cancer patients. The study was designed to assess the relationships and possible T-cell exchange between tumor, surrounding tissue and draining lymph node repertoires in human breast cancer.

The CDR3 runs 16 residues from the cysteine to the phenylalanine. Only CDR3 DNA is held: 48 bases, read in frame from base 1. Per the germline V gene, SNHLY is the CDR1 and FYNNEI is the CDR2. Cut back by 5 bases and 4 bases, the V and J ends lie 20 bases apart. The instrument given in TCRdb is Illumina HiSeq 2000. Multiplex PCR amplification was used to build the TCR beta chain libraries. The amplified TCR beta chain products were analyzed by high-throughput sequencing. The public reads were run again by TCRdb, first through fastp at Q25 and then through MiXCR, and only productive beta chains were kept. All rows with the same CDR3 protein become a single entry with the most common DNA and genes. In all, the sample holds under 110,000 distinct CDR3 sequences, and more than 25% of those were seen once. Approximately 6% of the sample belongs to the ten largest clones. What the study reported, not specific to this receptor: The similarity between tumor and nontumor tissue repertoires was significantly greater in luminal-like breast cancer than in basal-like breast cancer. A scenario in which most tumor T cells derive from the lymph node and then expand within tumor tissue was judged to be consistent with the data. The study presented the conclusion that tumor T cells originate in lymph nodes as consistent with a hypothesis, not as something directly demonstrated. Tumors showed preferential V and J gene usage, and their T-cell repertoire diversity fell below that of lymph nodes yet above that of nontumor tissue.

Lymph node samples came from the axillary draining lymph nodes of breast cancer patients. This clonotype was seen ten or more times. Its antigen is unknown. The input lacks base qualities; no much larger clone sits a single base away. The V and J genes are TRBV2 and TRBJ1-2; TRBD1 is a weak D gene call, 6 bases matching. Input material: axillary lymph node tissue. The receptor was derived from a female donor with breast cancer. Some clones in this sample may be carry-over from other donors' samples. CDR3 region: CASSNGKGQKSYGYTF. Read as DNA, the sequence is TGTGCCAGCAGTAATGGGAAAGGACAGAAAAGCTATGGCTACACCTTC.